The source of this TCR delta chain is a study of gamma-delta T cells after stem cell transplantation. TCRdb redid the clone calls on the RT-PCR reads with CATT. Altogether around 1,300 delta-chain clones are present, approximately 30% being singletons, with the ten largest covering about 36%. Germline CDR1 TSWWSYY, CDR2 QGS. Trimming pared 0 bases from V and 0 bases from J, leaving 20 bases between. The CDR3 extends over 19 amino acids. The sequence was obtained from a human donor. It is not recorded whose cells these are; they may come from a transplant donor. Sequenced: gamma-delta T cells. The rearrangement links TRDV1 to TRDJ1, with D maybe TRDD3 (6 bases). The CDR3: CALGELVGGGGPYTDKLIF. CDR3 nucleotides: TGTGCTCTTGGGGAACTTGTAGGGGGTGGGGGTCCCTACACCGATAAACTCATCTTT.